The rows below give T cell receptor beta chains drawn from one sample of a study of control samples from healthy donors and cancer patients. Sequencing used immunoSEQ multiplex PCR; TCRdb keeps in-frame clones, though not all of them. The sample shows tens of thousands of clones, about 87% of them seen only once. Sequenced input: blood. All receptors derive from a woman aged 70-85 years in good health. Each CDR3 is given with its conserved first and last residue. The D gene is left open where the match is weak. Size tells how often a clone was seen (once, few, many) or the class of an expanded clone, and some rows leave it out.

CDR3 DNA: TGTGCCAGCAGTTCACCGGGGGGGAATTCACCCCTCCACTTT; CDR3 protein: CASSSPGGNSPLHF; V gene: TRBV27; D gene: NA; clone size: NA; J gene: TRBJ1-6
CDR3 DNA: TGTGCCAGCAAGCAGGCTGCAAACACCATATATTTT; CDR3 protein: CASKQAANTIYF; V gene: TRBV12-3/TRBV12-4; D gene: NA; clone size: NA; J gene: TRBJ1-3
CDR3 DNA: TGTGCCAGCAGCACCTTCTGGAGCAATCAGCCCCAGCATTTT; CDR3 protein: CASSTFWSNQPQHF; V gene: TRBV5-6; D gene: NA; clone size: NA; J gene: TRBJ1-5
CDR3 DNA: TGTGCCAGCAGCTTCGGAGCCGACTCAGATACGCAGTATTTT; CDR3 protein: CASSFGADSDTQYF; V gene: TRBV7-3; D gene: NA; clone size: NA; J gene: TRBJ2-3
CDR3 DNA: TGTGCCAGCAGCTTAGAAGACGGCGGGAGTTATCAAGAGACCCAGTACTTC; CDR3 protein: CASSLEDGGSYQETQYF; V gene: TRBV7-8; D gene: TRBD2; clone size: NA; J gene: TRBJ2-5
CDR3 DNA: TGTGCCAGCAGCTTACTTGGGACTAGCAGCAACACCGGGGAGCTGTTTTTT; CDR3 protein: CASSLLGTSSNTGELFF; V gene: TRBV7-6; D gene: TRBD2; clone size: NA; J gene: TRBJ2-2
CDR3 DNA: TGTGCCAGCTCACCAGGAAACACTGAAGCTTTCTTT; CDR3 protein: CASSPGNTEAFF; V gene: TRBV18; D gene: NA; clone size: NA; J gene: TRBJ1-1
CDR3 DNA: TGCGCCAGCAGCTTGGGGACAGGGGGCGCGAGCGGGGCTTTCTTT; CDR3 protein: CASSLGTGGASGAFF; V gene: TRBV5-1; D gene: TRBD1; clone size: NA; J gene: TRBJ1-1
CDR3 DNA: TGCAGTGCTAGTGATGGCAATCAGGCTTTCTTT; CDR3 protein: CSASDGNQAFF; V gene: TRBV20-1; D gene: NA; clone size: NA; J gene: TRBJ1-1
CDR3 DNA: TGTGCCAGCAGCTCCTGGGGGGCCCAGCAAGCAGATACGCAGTATTTT; CDR3 protein: CASSSWGAQQADTQYF; V gene: TRBV7-2; D gene: NA; clone size: NA; J gene: TRBJ2-3
CDR3 DNA: TGTGCCAGCAGCGGACAGGGTGATGAAGCTTTCTTT; CDR3 protein: CASSGQGDEAFF; V gene: TRBV7-9; D gene: TRBD1; clone size: NA; J gene: TRBJ1-1
CDR3 DNA: TGTGCCATCGGGGGACACACGAACACCGGGGAGCTGTTTTTT; CDR3 protein: CAIGGHTNTGELFF; V gene: TRBV10-3; D gene: NA; clone size: NA; J gene: TRBJ2-2
CDR3 DNA: TGTGCCAGCAGCCCGACCGGGGCCGCAACTAATGAAAAACTGTTTTTT; CDR3 protein: CASSPTGAATNEKLFF; V gene: TRBV6-2/TRBV6-3; D gene: NA; clone size: NA; J gene: TRBJ1-4
CDR3 DNA: TGTGCCAGCAGTCCCGGCTCAAGGCCGGACCAGACCCAGTACTTC; CDR3 protein: CASSPGSRPDQTQYF; V gene: TRBV27; D gene: NA; clone size: NA; J gene: TRBJ2-5
CDR3 DNA: TGTGCCAGCGGACCCTTGGGGAGGAACACTGAAGCTTTCTTT; CDR3 protein: CASGPLGRNTEAFF; V gene: TRBV6-5; D gene: NA; clone size: NA; J gene: TRBJ1-1
CDR3 DNA: TGTGCCAGCAGGCGGGCCGAAGGGTACAATGAGCAGTTCTTC; CDR3 protein: CASRRAEGYNEQFF; V gene: TRBV5-6; D gene: NA; clone size: NA; J gene: TRBJ2-1
CDR3 DNA: TGTGCCACCAGCCCAGACGGTTGGAACACCGGGGAGCTGTTTTTT; CDR3 protein: CATSPDGWNTGELFF; V gene: TRBV15; D gene: NA; clone size: NA; J gene: TRBJ2-2
CDR3 DNA: TGTGCCAGCAGGGCAGGGGTCGACTATGGCTACACCTTC; CDR3 protein: CASRAGVDYGYTF; V gene: TRBV6-4; D gene: NA; clone size: NA; J gene: TRBJ1-2
CDR3 DNA: TGTGCCATCCGAATAGCGGGGGGGGATTCCAATGAGCAGTTCTTC; CDR3 protein: CAIRIAGGDSNEQFF; V gene: TRBV10-3; D gene: TRBD2; clone size: NA; J gene: TRBJ2-1
CDR3 DNA: TGCGCCAGCAGCTTGGAAAGGGGGGTCACCGGGGAGCTGTTTTTT; CDR3 protein: CASSLERGVTGELFF; V gene: TRBV5-1; D gene: NA; clone size: NA; J gene: TRBJ2-2
CDR3 DNA: TGCGCCAGCAGCTTGAATTCCCCCCAGGGTGAGCAGTTCTTC; CDR3 protein: CASSLNSPQGEQFF; V gene: TRBV5-1; D gene: NA; clone size: NA; J gene: TRBJ2-1
CDR3 DNA: TGTGCCACCAGCAGAGATTTGGGCATTAGCTCTGGAAACACCATATATTTT; CDR3 protein: CATSRDLGISSGNTIYF; V gene: TRBV15; D gene: NA; clone size: NA; J gene: TRBJ1-3
CDR3 DNA: TGTGCCAGCCACAAGGGCGATCAGCCCCAGCATTTT; CDR3 protein: CASHKGDQPQHF; V gene: TRBV6-6; D gene: NA; clone size: NA; J gene: TRBJ1-5
CDR3 DNA: TGCGCCAGCAGCTCCGGGACAGTGGGAGTGAACACTGAAGCTTTCTTT; CDR3 protein: CASSSGTVGVNTEAFF; V gene: TRBV5-1; D gene: TRBD1; clone size: NA; J gene: TRBJ1-1
CDR3 DNA: TGTGCCAGCAGCTTCGGAACAGGGGCGAAAGGTGAAAAACTGTTTTTT; CDR3 protein: CASSFGTGAKGEKLFF; V gene: TRBV5-4; D gene: TRBD1; clone size: NA; J gene: TRBJ1-4
CDR3 DNA: TGTGCCAGCAGCGCGGGACTAGCGGGAGTCGGTGAGCAGTTCTTC; CDR3 protein: CASSAGLAGVGEQFF; V gene: TRBV5-4; D gene: TRBD2; clone size: NA; J gene: TRBJ2-1
CDR3 DNA: TGTGCCAGCAGCGTAGGAGGGGGACAGGGTCGTAGAGGCTACACCTTC; CDR3 protein: CASSVGGGQGRRGYTF; V gene: TRBV9; D gene: TRBD1; clone size: NA; J gene: TRBJ1-2
CDR3 DNA: TGTGCCAGCAGAAGGGGGGCTTCTGAAGCTTTCTTT; CDR3 protein: CASRRGASEAFF; V gene: TRBV12-3/TRBV12-4; D gene: NA; clone size: NA; J gene: TRBJ1-1
CDR3 DNA: TGTGCCAGCAGCTTGAACAAGGACCAGCCCCAGCATTTT; CDR3 protein: CASSLNKDQPQHF; V gene: TRBV7-6; D gene: NA; clone size: NA; J gene: TRBJ1-5
CDR3 DNA: TGTGCCAGCAGCTTAGAAACGGGAAATCAGCCCCAGCATTTT; CDR3 protein: CASSLETGNQPQHF; V gene: TRBV7-9; D gene: NA; clone size: NA; J gene: TRBJ1-5
CDR3 DNA: TGCGCCAGCAGCCAAGATAAAGGGGGCACTGAAGCTTTCTTT; CDR3 protein: CASSQDKGGTEAFF; V gene: TRBV4-3; D gene: NA; clone size: once; J gene: TRBJ1-1
CDR3 DNA: TGTGCCAGCAGCCAAGCCCGGACAGCCTATGGCTACACCTTC; CDR3 protein: CASSQARTAYGYTF; V gene: TRBV4-2; D gene: NA; clone size: NA; J gene: TRBJ1-2
CDR3 DNA: TGTGCCAGCAGTTTAGCTAGAACTGAAGCTTTCTTT; CDR3 protein: CASSLARTEAFF; V gene: TRBV12-3/TRBV12-4; D gene: NA; clone size: NA; J gene: TRBJ1-1
CDR3 DNA: TGTGCCAGCAGTTCTTGGGGGGGGGCTGAGCAGTTCTTC; CDR3 protein: CASSSWGGAEQFF; V gene: TRBV27; D gene: NA; clone size: NA; J gene: TRBJ2-1
CDR3 DNA: TGTGCCAGCAGGGGGGCCCGGGACAGGTCCTACGAGCAGTACTTC; CDR3 protein: CASRGARDRSYEQYF; V gene: TRBV6-5; D gene: TRBD1; clone size: NA; J gene: TRBJ2-7
CDR3 DNA: TGCAGTGCCGACGGGAATGAGCAGTTCTTC; CDR3 protein: CSADGNEQFF; V gene: TRBV20-1; D gene: NA; clone size: NA; J gene: TRBJ2-1
CDR3 DNA: TGCGCCAGCAAGGTTGAAGGGGATACGCAGTATTTT; CDR3 protein: CASKVEGDTQYF; V gene: TRBV5-1; D gene: NA; clone size: NA; J gene: TRBJ2-3